Included here is one T cell receptor (beta chain) sequence, with context. Original methodology: Amplification from reference gene primers served as the basis for estimated nucleated cell counts. Clones were sequenced by immunoSEQ multiplex PCR, and TCRdb holds only the in-frame ones, with some missing. V and J calls and clone size follow that table, whereas D and trimming were derived from the DNA. The sample has about 93,000 clones; 90% are singletons. The CDR3 has 14 residues. Between the trimmed V and J ends, which lost 0 bases and 5 bases, there was a span of 9 bases. Germline loops: CDR1 KGHSH, CDR2 LQKENI. The source of the sample is a study of blood T cell repertoires in COVID-19. In the study overall: Acute-phase and convalescent COVID-19 samples originated in the United States, Italy and Spain. Nucleic acid was either cDNA or gDNA, and it came from T cells, B-cell-depleted T cells, or PBMCs.

This TCR derives from a human donor with active COVID-19. The donor label of this sample is uncertain. Sequencing input: peripheral blood. The chain carries TRBV18 and TRBJ2-3; D not resolved. CDR3 amino acids: CASSPPRYEDTQYF. DNA of the CDR3: TGTGCCAGCTCACCACCTAGATATGAAGATACGCAGTATTTT.